The clone carrying this T cell receptor (beta chain) was recorded a few times. Antigen: not known. This entry belongs to a study of T-cell memory formation after mild COVID-19. Study results and caveats: Largely, contracting CD4+ clones fell within CM and EM, and contracting CD8+ clones within EMRA.

Germline V gene lookup returns CDR1 GTSNPN and CDR2 SVGIG (reference sequence). The CDR3 is made up of 12 amino acids. TCRdb called the 5' RACE reads again in MiXCR, with one record for every CDR3 protein. This sample has some 320,000 distinct CDR3 sequences, with 13% to 15% found just once. The chain couples TRBV30 to TRBJ2-3, with 11 bases aligning to TRBD1. Sequenced input: PBMCs or a T cell subset sorted from them (not recorded which). The clonotype comes from a man aged 18 to 30 who had mild COVID-19 (a few samples of this study predate the infection). Cell type and time point are not known. The CDR3: CAGTGGTDTQYF. The CDR3 DNA reads as TGTGCTGGGACAGGGGGGACAGATACGCAGTATTTT.